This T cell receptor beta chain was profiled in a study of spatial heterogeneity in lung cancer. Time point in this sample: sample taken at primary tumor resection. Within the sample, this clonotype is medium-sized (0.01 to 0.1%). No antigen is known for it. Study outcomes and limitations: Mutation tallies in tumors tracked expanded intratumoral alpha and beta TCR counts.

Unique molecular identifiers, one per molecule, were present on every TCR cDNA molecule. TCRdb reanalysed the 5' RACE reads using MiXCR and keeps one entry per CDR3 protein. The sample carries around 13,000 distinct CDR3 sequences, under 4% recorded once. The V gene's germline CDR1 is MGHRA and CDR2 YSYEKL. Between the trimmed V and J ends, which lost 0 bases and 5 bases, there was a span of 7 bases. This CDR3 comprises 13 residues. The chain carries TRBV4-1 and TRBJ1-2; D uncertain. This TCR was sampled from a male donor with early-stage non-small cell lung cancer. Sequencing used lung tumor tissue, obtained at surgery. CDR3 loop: CASSQDRRYGYTF. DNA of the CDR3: TGCGCCAGCAGCCAAGACAGGAGGTATGGCTACACCTTC.